The 23 T cell receptor beta chains listed next were all sequenced from one sample in a study of glioma-infiltrating T cells listed by TCRdb under 2016. TCRdb records Illumina MiSeq as the sequencer. The iRepertoire nested amplicon-rescue multiplex PCR (arm-PCR) platform was used to amplify TCR alpha and beta CDR3 regions from RNA. The public reads were reanalyzed by TCRdb: fastp trimming at Q25, MiXCR alignment, in-frame beta chains only. Rows with one shared CDR3 protein collapse into an entry with the most common genes and DNA. The sample profile shows about 400,000 distinct CDR3 sequences; 41% of them were found once. The leading ten clones occupy about 11% of the sample. The material sequenced was glioma tissue, nonneoplastic brain tissue, or PBMCs (not recorded which). The receptors were sampled from a human donor with low-grade glioma or glioblastoma, undergoing nonglioma brain surgery, or in good health (not recorded which).

The rearrangement uses TRBV10-3 and TRBJ2-7; possibly TRBD2 for D (6 bases). V was pared by 10 bases and J by 2 bases, with 18 bases between. The CDR3 is 14 residues long. In germline, CDR1 is ENHRY, CDR2 SYGVKD. The CDR3 region is CATRPPSGPYEQYF. CDR3 nucleotides: TGTGCCACCAGGCCCCCCAGCGGGCCCTACGAGCAGTACTTC.

On this clonotype: A much more abundant neighbour one base away suggests this may be a read error. This chain uses TRBV6-1 with TRBJ2-7, with TRBD1 identical over 7 bases. The CDR3 totals 14 residues. Germline V CDR1 and CDR2: MNHNS, SASEGT. The CDR3 loop reads CARSEWGTAYEQYF. In DNA, the CDR3 is TGTGCCCGCAGTGAATGGGGGACAGCATACGAGCAGTACTTC.

The V gene is TRBV13, the J gene TRBJ1-4, with 7 bases fitting TRBD1. The CDR3 covers 15 residues. CDR1 is PRHDT and CDR2 is FYEKMQ in the germline V gene (reference sequence). The V segment lost 4 bases and the J segment 0 bases; nucleotides outside the gene matches: 2. The CDR3 nucleotides read TGTGCCAGCAGCTCCGACAGGGCAACTAATGAAAAACTGTTTTTT. This translates into CASSSDRATNEKLFF. Together with reference TRBV13 and TRBJ1-4, the CDR3 gives the full variable domain: AAGVIQSPRHLIKEKRETATLKCYPIPRHDTVYWYQQGPGQDPQFLISFYEKMQSDKGSIPDRFSAQQFSDYHSELNMSSLELGDSALYFCASSSDRATNEKLFFGSGTQLSVL.

This clonotype was seen only a few times. Here the CDR3 reads CASTLGGNQPQHF. The CDR3 DNA sequence: TGTGCCAGCACCCTGGGGGGCAATCAGCCCCAGCATTTT. This chain links TRBV28 with TRBJ1-5; D perhaps matches TRBD1 (5 bases). Germline-derived CDR1 and CDR2 are MDHEN and SYDVKM. The CDR3 extends over 13 amino acids. V was cut by 7 bases and J by 2 bases, with 9 bases left in between. Looking up the rest from reference TRBV28 and TRBJ1-5 gives the full variable domain: DVKVTQSSRYLVKRTGEKVFLECVQDMDHENMFWYRQDPGLGLRLIYFSYDVKMKEKGDIPEGYSVSREKKERFSLILESASTNQTSMYLCASTLGGNQPQHFGDGTRLSIL.

With regard to this clonotype: Given a much more abundant clone one base away, this may be a read error. The chain links TRBV6-2 or TRBV6-3 to TRBJ1-1; TRBD1 might be the D (5 bases). CDR3 length: 12 residues. Trimming removed 6 bases at V and 4 bases at J, with 9 bases between. Germline CDR1 MNHEY, CDR2 SVGEGT. For the CDR3, the DNA is TGTGCCAGCAGACGGGGCGGCACTGAAGCTTTCTTT. Protein sequence: CASRRGGTEAFF.

This clonotype was found a few times. V and J are TRBV20-1 and TRBJ2-3; perhaps TRBD1 as D (8 bases). Germline V lookup: CDR1 DFQATT, CDR2 SNEGSKA (reference sequence). Trimming removed 6 bases at V and 6 bases at J, with 22 bases between. This CDR3 is built from 15 residues. The CDR3 nucleotides read TGCAGTGCGAGACGACAGGGGAGGGAATCGGATACGCAGTATTTT. Translating gives CSARRQGRESDTQYF.

Worth noting for this clonotype: A clone one base away is much larger, so this may be a read error. This CDR3 fails to terminate in the conserved phenylalanine or tryptophan, so it likely reflects a read error. The chain uses TRBV7-2 and TRBJ2-3; maybe TRBD2 (6 bases). Trimming took 4 bases from V and 2 from J, leaving 16 bases between them. The CDR3 is 16 amino acids. In germline, CDR1 is SGHTA, CDR2 FQGNSA. The CDR3 is CASSSTSLPVTDTQYL. The DNA of the CDR3 is TGTGCCAGCAGCTCAACTAGCCTCCCAGTCACAGATACGCAGTATCTT.

Of note for this clonotype: A much larger clone sits a single nucleotide away, making a read error possible. The rearrangement uses TRBV6-1 and TRBJ2-7, with 11 bases that match TRBD2. The CDR3 has 18 residues. With V trimmed by 6 bases and J by 2 bases, 15 bases remained unmatched. The V gene's germline CDR1 is MNHNS and CDR2 SASEGT. The chain's CDR3 is CASSQLEVGTSGAYEQYF. CDR3 sequence (DNA): TGTGCCAGCAGCCAACTGGAGGTTGGGACTAGCGGAGCCTACGAGCAGTACTTC.

A single count supports this clonotype. This may be a read error, as it is one base from a much larger clone. V and J are TRBV28 and TRBJ1-5; D is ambiguous. Germline CDR1 and CDR2: MDHEN and SYDVKM. The CDR3 contains 13 residues. The CDR3 DNA follows: TGTGCCAGCAGTTTGGTAACCAATCAGACCCAGCATTTT. It encodes CASSLVTNQTQHF.

A few counts support this clonotype. V and J are TRBV28 and TRBJ1-1; 9 nucleotides match TRBD1. The CDR3 has 14 amino acids. Germline CDR1 reads MDHEN; CDR2 reads SYDVKM. The V gene end was trimmed by 3 bases and the J gene end by 5 bases; junction bases not matched to a gene: 4. The CDR3 nucleotides read TGTGCCAGCAGTTTTTTGGGACAGGGAACTGAAGCTTTCTTT. The encoded protein is CASSFLGQGTEAFF.

This clonotype was picked up a small number of times. This chain connects TRBV15 to TRBJ2-3, with D unclear. The CDR3 covers 19 residues. V was clipped by 0 bases and J by 1 base, with 20 bases between them. From germline, CDR1 is LNHNV and CDR2 YYDKDF (reference sequence). In nucleotides, the CDR3 is TGTGCCACCAGCAGAGAGCTCCGTACTGCCCTTGGGGGCACAGATACGCAGTATTTT. Amino acids: CATSRELRTALGGTDTQYF.

As concerns this clonotype: Its ends do not fully match the called genes, so a read error is possible. The V and J genes are TRBV4-1 and TRBJ2-5; D is unresolved. The CDR3 is 14 residues long. Germline V lookup: CDR1 MGHRA, CDR2 YSYEKL. For the CDR3, the DNA is TGCGCCAGCAGCCAAGTAGGACCCCGAGAGACCCAGCACTTC. Translation gives CASSQVGPRETQHF.

This clonotype was detected only a few times. The gene calls are TRBV5-4 and TRBJ1-4; D is perhaps TRBD1 (5 bases). The germline gives CDR1 SGHNT, CDR2 YYREEE (reference sequence). Trimming took 0 bases from V and 10 from J, leaving 19 bases between them. This CDR3 is 16 amino acids long. The CDR3 region is CASSLAQTRGEGKLFF. The DNA for the CDR3 is TGTGCCAGCAGCTTGGCCCAGACTAGGGGCGAAGGAAAACTGTTTTTT.

Turning to this clonotype: Germline and junction disagree at one end, which may indicate a read error. The chain combines TRBV4-3 with TRBJ1-5; possibly TRBD1 for D (6 bases). Germline lookup yields CDR1 LGHNA and CDR2 YSLEER. The CDR3 spans 15 residues. The CDR3 DNA is TGCGCCAGCAGCCAAGAAGGGGGTAGCAATAAGCCCCAGCATTTT. This encodes CASSQEGGSNKPQHF.

This clonotype has just a few counts. The J gene is TRBJ1-4, the V gene TRBV7-9; perhaps TRBD1 as D (6 bases). The germline V gene has CDR1 SEHNR and CDR2 FQNEAQ (reference sequence). The V end lost 5 bases, the J end lost 1 base, and 14 bases lay between the germline ends. The length of the CDR3 is 16 residues. DNA for the CDR3: TGTGCCAGCAGCCTTGGGGGGCTGATAACTAATGAAAAACTGTTTTTT. It encodes CASSLGGLITNEKLFF.

This chain uses TRBV20-1 with TRBJ1-1; D might be TRBD1 (5 bases). The CDR3 covers 15 residues. Trimming shortened V by 5 bases and J by 5 bases, and 21 bases separated the two germline ends. Looked up from germline, CDR1 is DFQATT and CDR2 is SNEGSKA (reference sequence). This chain's CDR3 is CSAGGVEVGRTEAFF. CDR3 in DNA: TGCAGTGCTGGGGGGGTCGAGGTAGGTCGGACTGAAGCTTTCTTT.

Concerning this clonotype itself: Possible read error: a much larger clone is one base away. In DNA form, the CDR3 reads TGCAGTGCTAGTACCGACATGAACAATGAGAAGTTCTTC. Amino acids: CSASTDMNNEKFF. This sequence joins TRBV20-1 and TRBJ2-1, with unresolved D. CDR1 and CDR2 from the germline V gene are DFQATT and SNEGSKA (reference sequence). The length of the CDR3 is 13 residues.

This chain connects TRBV4-2 to TRBJ1-2, with D perhaps TRBD1 (5 bases). This CDR3 comprises 16 residues. Germline loops: CDR1 LGHNA, CDR2 YNFKEQ. V lost 4 bases to trimming and J lost 6 bases, with 21 bases between them. The CDR3 coding sequence is TGTGCCAGCAGCCCAAGAGAATGGGACGCCGGTCATGGCTACACCTTC. This codes for CASSPREWDAGHGYTF.

This clonotype came up a few times. A much larger clone sits a single nucleotide away, making a read error possible. V and J are TRBV6-1 and TRBJ2-1; D unresolved. Germline V gene data show CDR1 as MNHNS and CDR2 as SASEGT. The CDR3 is made up of 15 amino acids. Trimming left V 5 bases short and J 3 bases short, with 14 bases between. In DNA, the CDR3 is TGTGCCAGCAGTCCCCCACGAAAGCTCTACAATGAGCAGTTCTTC. It is translated as CASSPPRKLYNEQFF.

This chain links TRBV2 with TRBJ2-5; TRBD2 aligns across 11 bases. V was pared by 7 bases and J by 5 bases, with 6 bases of the junction left unmatched. Germline V gives CDR1 SNHLY, CDR2 FYNNEI. CDR3 size: 14 residues. The CDR3 DNA is TGTGCCAGCATGCGACTAGCGGGAAGGGAGACCCAGTACTTC. It is translated as CASMRLAGRETQYF.

The chain is built from TRBV3-1 and TRBJ1-2; TRBD1 might be the D (6 bases). The CDR3 consists of 11 residues. Germline CDR1 LGHDT, CDR2 YNNKEL (reference sequence). The CDR3 nucleotides are TGTGCGAGACAGGCGGGCTATGGCTACACCTTC. This encodes CARQAGYGYTF.

This clonotype was recorded at least ten times. V is TRBV19 and J is TRBJ2-1; TRBD1 might be the D (5 bases). The CDR3 is 15 residues long. The ends were cut back, 2 bases at V and 7 bases at J, with 15 bases in the middle. The germline CDR1 and CDR2 sequences are LNHDA and SQIVND (reference sequence). CDR3 amino acids: CASSIMSAGMNEQFF. The CDR3, as DNA: TGTGCCAGTAGTATAATGTCTGCAGGGATGAATGAGCAGTTCTTC.

The chain carries TRBV20-1 and TRBJ2-1; D might be TRBD1 (5 bases). CDR3 length equals 12 residues. Germline loops: CDR1 DFQATT, CDR2 SNEGSKA (reference sequence). The V and J ends lost 1 base and 7 bases respectively, with 8 bases between them. The CDR3 reads CSARGNRNEQFF. CDR3 sequence (DNA): TGCAGTGCTAGAGGGAACAGGAATGAGCAGTTCTTC.